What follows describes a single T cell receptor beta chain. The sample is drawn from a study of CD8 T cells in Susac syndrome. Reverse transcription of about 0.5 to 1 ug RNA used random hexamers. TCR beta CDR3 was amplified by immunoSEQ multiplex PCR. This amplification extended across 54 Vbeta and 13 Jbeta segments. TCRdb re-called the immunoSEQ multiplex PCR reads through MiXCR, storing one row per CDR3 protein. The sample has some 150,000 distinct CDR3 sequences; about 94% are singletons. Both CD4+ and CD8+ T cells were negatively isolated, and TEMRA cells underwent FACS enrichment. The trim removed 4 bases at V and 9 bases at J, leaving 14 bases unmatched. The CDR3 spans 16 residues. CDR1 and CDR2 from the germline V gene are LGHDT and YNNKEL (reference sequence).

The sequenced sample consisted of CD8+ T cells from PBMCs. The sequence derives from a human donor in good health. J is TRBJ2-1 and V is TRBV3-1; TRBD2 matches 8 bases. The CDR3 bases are TGTGCCAGCAGCCTCGTTACTAGCGGTTATTCTCGTGAGCAGTTCTTC. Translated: CASSLVTSGYSREQFF.